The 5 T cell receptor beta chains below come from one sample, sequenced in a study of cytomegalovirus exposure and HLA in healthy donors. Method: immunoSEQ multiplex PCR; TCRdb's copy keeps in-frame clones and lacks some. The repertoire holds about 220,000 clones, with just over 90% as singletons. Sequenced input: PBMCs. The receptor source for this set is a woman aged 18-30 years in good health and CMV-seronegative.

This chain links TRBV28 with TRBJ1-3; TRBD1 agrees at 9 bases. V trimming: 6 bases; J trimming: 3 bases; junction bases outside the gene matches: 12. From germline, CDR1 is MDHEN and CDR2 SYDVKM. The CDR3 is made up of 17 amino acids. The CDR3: CASREVTGGYHGNTIYF. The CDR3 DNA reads TGTGCCAGCAGGGAGGTGACAGGGGGATATCATGGAAACACCATATATTTT.

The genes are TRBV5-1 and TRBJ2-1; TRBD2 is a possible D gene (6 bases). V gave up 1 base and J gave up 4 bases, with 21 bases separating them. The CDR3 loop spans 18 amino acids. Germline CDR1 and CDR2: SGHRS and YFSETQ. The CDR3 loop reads CASSLLRGSGEVYNEQFF. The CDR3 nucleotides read TGCGCCAGCAGCTTGCTTCGGGGTTCGGGAGAGGTATACAATGAGCAGTTCTTC.

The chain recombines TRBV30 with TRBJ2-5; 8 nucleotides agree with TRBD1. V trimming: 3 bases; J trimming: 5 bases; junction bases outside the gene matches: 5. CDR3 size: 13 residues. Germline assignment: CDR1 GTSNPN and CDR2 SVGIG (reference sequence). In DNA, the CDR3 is TGTGCCTGGAGCTCAGGGGGCAGGGAGACCCAGTACTTC. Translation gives CAWSSGGRETQYF.

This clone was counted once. For the CDR3, the DNA is TGTGCCAGCAGCTTGTTTGTGGGGGCCGACTATGGCTACACCTTC. It encodes CASSLFVGADYGYTF. The chain joins TRBV5-8 to TRBJ1-2; a weak D match, TRBD1 (6 bases). Trimming removed 1 base from V and 3 bases from J, with 13 bases in between. Germline lookup yields CDR1 SGHTS and CDR2 YDEGEE. CDR3 length: 15 residues.

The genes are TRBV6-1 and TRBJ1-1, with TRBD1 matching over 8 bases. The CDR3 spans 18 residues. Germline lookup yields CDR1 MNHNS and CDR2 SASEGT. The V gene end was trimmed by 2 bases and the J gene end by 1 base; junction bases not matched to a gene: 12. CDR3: CASSEFTGQGARNTEAFF. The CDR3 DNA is TGTGCCAGCAGTGAATTCACGGGTCAGGGGGCCCGGAACACTGAAGCTTTCTTT.